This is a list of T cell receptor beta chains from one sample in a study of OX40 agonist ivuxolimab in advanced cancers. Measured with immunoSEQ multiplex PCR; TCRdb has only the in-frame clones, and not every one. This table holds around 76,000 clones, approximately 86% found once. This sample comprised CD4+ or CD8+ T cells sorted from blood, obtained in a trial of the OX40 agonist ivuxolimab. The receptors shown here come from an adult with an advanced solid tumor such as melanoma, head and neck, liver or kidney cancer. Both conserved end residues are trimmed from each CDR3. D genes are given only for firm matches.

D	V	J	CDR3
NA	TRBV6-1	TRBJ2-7	ASSTAPQDGQY
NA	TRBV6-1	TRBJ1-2	ASSLRAGDGYT
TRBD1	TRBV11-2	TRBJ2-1	ASSLFGQGFYNEQF
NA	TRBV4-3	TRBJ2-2	ASSQDRNPGELF
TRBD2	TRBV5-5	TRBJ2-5	ASSFGGRVGETQY
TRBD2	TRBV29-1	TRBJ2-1	SVTLAGEQF
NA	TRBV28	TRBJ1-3	ASSPSGSSGNTIY
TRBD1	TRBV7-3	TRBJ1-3	ASSLTGGTANGNTIY
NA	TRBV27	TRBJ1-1	ASSLTLQGRAF
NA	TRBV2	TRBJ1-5	ASSGQTVGGSPQH
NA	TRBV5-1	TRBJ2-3	ASSWKESGLPTDTQY
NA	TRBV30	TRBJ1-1	AWSVRPGNTEAF
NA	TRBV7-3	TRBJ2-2	ASSPSSGELF
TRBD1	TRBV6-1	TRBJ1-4	ASSEAHRGGNEKLF
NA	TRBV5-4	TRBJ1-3	ASSSGRLSGNTIY
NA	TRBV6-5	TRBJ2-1	ASTLDGVGIEQF
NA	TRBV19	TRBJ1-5	ASTGGISNQPQH
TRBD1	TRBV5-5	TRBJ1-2	ASSLELRMTGSYGYT
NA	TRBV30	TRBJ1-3	AWTLGISGNTIY
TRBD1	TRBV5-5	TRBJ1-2	ASSQAGGRDGYT
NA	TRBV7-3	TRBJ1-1	ASSLTAMGTEAF
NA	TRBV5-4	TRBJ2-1	ASSFPGDSYNEQF
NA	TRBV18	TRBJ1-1	ASYPQGNTEAF
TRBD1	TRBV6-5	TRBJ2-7	ASSYIGTGLH
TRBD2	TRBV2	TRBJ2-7	ASTPSGASYEQY
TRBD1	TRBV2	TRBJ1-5	ASALAGRGSYSNQPQH
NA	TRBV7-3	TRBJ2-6	ASSSPGSGANVLT
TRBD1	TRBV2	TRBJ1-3	ASTGGGFSGNTIY
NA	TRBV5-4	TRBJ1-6	ASSQDHRVSYNSPLH
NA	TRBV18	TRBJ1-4	ASSPGPQGSEKLF
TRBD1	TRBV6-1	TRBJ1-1	ASRPGQKNTEAF
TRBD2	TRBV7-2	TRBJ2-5	ASIQGLSRGETQY
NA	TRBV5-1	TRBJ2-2	ASRRGQAGELF
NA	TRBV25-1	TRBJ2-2	ASSEYSRELF
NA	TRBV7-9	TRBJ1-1	ASSGGEDTEAF
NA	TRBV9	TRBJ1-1	ASSAKGDTEAF
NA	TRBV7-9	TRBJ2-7	ASSFGSQVYEQY
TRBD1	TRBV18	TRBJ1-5	ASSRGQVSNQPQH
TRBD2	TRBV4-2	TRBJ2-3	ASSQDWGTSGVPDTQY
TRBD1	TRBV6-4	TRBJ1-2	ASTGTGGIGSYT
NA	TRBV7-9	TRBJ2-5	ASSPQTGETQY
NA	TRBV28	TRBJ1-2	ASSSSGGGNYGYT
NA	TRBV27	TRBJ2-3	ASRIMGTDTQY
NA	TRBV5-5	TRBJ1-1	ASSSFSGLDTEAF
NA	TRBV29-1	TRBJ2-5	SLGGRLETQY
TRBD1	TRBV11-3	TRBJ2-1	ASSLASATGGNEQF
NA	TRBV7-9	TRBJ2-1	ASTPRDEQF
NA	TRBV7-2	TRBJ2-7	ASSSQQNSYEQY
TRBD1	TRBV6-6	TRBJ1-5	ASSYSGTGGNQPQH
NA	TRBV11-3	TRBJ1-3	ASSLDRLTIY
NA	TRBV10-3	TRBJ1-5	AISEGTGGNQPQH
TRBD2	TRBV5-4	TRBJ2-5	ASSLASGGSETQY